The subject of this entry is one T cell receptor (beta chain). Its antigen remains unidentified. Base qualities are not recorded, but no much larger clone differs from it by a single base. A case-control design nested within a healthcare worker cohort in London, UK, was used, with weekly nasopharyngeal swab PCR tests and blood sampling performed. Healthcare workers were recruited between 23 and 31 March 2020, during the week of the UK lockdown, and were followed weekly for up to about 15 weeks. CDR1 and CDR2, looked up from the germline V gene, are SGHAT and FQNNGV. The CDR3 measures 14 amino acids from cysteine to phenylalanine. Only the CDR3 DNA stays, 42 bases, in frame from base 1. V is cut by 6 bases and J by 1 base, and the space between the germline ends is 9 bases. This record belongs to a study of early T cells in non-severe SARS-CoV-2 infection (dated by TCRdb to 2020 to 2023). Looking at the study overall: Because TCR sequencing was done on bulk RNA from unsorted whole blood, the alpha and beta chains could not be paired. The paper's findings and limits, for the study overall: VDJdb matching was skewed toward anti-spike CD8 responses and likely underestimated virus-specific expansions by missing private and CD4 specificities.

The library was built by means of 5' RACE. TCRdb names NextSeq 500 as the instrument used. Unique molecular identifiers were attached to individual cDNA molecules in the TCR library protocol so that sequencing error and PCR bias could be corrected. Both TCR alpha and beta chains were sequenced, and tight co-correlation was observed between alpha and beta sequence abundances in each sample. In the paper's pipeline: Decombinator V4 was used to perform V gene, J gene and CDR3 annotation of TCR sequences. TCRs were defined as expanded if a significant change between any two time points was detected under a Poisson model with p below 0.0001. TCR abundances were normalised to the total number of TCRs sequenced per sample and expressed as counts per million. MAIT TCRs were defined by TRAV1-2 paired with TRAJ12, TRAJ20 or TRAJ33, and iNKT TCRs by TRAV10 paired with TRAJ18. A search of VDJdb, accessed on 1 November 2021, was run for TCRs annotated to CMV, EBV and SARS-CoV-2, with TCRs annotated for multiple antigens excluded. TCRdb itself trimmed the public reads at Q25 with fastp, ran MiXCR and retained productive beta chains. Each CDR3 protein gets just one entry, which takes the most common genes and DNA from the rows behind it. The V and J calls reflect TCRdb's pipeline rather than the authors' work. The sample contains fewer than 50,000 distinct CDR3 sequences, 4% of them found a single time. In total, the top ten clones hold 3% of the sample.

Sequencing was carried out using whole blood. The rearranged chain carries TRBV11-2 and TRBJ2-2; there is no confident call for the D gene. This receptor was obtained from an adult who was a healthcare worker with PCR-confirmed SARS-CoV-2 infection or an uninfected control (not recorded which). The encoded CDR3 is CASSHSGNTGELFF. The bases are TGTGCCAGCAGTCATAGTGGGAACACCGGGGAGCTGTTTTTT.